These T cell receptor beta chains were read from a single sample in a study of T-cell reconstitution after alpha-beta-depleted transplantation in children. TCRdb reprocessed the PCR reads with MiXCR, giving one entry per CDR3 protein. The sample carries some 490,000 distinct CDR3 sequences, around 12% recorded once. The sample in question was PBMCs from the stem cell graft donor, obtained from the stem cell graft. These receptors came from a human donor who donated a stem cell graft to a child with combined immunodeficiency. The CDR3 runs from the conserved cysteine through the conserved F or W. A D gene is named only where the DNA matches it firmly. Rows give clone size only sometimes, using once, few, many, or a class for an expanded clone.

V gene: TRBV9; clone size: once; D gene: NA; J gene: TRBJ2-7; CDR3 protein: CASSDRPTSYEQYF; CDR3 DNA: TGTGCCAGCAGCGACCGACCTACCTCCTACGAGCAGTACTTC
V gene: TRBV29-1; clone size: NA; D gene: NA; J gene: TRBJ2-1; CDR3 protein: CSVEDQVARYYNEQFF; CDR3 DNA: TGCAGCGTTGAAGATCAGGTAGCGCGTTACTACAATGAGCAGTTCTTC
V gene: TRBV6-1; clone size: few; D gene: TRBD1; J gene: TRBJ2-4; CDR3 protein: CASRPWQGEKNIQYF; CDR3 DNA: TGTGCCAGCAGACCGTGGCAGGGGGAGAAAAACATTCAGTACTTC
V gene: TRBV29-1; clone size: few; D gene: NA; J gene: TRBJ2-7; CDR3 protein: CSVGLQGGFPSYEQYF; CDR3 DNA: TGCAGCGTTGGCCTCCAAGGGGGTTTTCCTTCCTACGAGCAGTACTTC
V gene: TRBV5-1; clone size: NA; D gene: NA; J gene: TRBJ2-7; CDR3 protein: CASSLMGSYEQYF; CDR3 DNA: TGCGCCAGCAGCTTGATGGGCTCCTACGAGCAGTACTTC
V gene: TRBV9; clone size: NA; D gene: TRBD1; J gene: TRBJ1-2; CDR3 protein: CASSVAQRTGEGYTF; CDR3 DNA: TGTGCCAGCAGCGTAGCTCAAAGGACAGGGGAAGGCTACACCTTC
V gene: TRBV7-8; clone size: many; D gene: NA; J gene: TRBJ2-7; CDR3 protein: CASSLGGTAAYEQYF; CDR3 DNA: TGTGCCAGCAGCTTAGGCGGGACCGCTGCCTACGAGCAGTACTTC
V gene: TRBV5-1; clone size: NA; D gene: NA; J gene: TRBJ1-1; CDR3 protein: CASSLSAQNTEAFF; CDR3 DNA: TGCGCCAGCAGCTTGTCTGCGCAGAACACTGAAGCTTTCTTT
V gene: TRBV6-5; clone size: many; D gene: NA; J gene: TRBJ2-3; CDR3 protein: CASSYRLPSTDTQYF; CDR3 DNA: TGTGCCAGCAGTTACAGGCTACCTAGCACAGATACGCAGTATTTT
V gene: TRBV5-1; clone size: few; D gene: NA; J gene: TRBJ2-1; CDR3 protein: CASSPLTVSSYNEQFF; CDR3 DNA: TGCGCCAGCAGCCCCTTGACAGTAAGCTCCTACAATGAGCAGTTCTTC
V gene: TRBV15; clone size: NA; D gene: NA; J gene: TRBJ2-2; CDR3 protein: CATSRDEWESTGELFF; CDR3 DNA: TGTGCCACCAGCAGAGATGAGTGGGAAAGTACCGGGGAGCTGTTTTTT